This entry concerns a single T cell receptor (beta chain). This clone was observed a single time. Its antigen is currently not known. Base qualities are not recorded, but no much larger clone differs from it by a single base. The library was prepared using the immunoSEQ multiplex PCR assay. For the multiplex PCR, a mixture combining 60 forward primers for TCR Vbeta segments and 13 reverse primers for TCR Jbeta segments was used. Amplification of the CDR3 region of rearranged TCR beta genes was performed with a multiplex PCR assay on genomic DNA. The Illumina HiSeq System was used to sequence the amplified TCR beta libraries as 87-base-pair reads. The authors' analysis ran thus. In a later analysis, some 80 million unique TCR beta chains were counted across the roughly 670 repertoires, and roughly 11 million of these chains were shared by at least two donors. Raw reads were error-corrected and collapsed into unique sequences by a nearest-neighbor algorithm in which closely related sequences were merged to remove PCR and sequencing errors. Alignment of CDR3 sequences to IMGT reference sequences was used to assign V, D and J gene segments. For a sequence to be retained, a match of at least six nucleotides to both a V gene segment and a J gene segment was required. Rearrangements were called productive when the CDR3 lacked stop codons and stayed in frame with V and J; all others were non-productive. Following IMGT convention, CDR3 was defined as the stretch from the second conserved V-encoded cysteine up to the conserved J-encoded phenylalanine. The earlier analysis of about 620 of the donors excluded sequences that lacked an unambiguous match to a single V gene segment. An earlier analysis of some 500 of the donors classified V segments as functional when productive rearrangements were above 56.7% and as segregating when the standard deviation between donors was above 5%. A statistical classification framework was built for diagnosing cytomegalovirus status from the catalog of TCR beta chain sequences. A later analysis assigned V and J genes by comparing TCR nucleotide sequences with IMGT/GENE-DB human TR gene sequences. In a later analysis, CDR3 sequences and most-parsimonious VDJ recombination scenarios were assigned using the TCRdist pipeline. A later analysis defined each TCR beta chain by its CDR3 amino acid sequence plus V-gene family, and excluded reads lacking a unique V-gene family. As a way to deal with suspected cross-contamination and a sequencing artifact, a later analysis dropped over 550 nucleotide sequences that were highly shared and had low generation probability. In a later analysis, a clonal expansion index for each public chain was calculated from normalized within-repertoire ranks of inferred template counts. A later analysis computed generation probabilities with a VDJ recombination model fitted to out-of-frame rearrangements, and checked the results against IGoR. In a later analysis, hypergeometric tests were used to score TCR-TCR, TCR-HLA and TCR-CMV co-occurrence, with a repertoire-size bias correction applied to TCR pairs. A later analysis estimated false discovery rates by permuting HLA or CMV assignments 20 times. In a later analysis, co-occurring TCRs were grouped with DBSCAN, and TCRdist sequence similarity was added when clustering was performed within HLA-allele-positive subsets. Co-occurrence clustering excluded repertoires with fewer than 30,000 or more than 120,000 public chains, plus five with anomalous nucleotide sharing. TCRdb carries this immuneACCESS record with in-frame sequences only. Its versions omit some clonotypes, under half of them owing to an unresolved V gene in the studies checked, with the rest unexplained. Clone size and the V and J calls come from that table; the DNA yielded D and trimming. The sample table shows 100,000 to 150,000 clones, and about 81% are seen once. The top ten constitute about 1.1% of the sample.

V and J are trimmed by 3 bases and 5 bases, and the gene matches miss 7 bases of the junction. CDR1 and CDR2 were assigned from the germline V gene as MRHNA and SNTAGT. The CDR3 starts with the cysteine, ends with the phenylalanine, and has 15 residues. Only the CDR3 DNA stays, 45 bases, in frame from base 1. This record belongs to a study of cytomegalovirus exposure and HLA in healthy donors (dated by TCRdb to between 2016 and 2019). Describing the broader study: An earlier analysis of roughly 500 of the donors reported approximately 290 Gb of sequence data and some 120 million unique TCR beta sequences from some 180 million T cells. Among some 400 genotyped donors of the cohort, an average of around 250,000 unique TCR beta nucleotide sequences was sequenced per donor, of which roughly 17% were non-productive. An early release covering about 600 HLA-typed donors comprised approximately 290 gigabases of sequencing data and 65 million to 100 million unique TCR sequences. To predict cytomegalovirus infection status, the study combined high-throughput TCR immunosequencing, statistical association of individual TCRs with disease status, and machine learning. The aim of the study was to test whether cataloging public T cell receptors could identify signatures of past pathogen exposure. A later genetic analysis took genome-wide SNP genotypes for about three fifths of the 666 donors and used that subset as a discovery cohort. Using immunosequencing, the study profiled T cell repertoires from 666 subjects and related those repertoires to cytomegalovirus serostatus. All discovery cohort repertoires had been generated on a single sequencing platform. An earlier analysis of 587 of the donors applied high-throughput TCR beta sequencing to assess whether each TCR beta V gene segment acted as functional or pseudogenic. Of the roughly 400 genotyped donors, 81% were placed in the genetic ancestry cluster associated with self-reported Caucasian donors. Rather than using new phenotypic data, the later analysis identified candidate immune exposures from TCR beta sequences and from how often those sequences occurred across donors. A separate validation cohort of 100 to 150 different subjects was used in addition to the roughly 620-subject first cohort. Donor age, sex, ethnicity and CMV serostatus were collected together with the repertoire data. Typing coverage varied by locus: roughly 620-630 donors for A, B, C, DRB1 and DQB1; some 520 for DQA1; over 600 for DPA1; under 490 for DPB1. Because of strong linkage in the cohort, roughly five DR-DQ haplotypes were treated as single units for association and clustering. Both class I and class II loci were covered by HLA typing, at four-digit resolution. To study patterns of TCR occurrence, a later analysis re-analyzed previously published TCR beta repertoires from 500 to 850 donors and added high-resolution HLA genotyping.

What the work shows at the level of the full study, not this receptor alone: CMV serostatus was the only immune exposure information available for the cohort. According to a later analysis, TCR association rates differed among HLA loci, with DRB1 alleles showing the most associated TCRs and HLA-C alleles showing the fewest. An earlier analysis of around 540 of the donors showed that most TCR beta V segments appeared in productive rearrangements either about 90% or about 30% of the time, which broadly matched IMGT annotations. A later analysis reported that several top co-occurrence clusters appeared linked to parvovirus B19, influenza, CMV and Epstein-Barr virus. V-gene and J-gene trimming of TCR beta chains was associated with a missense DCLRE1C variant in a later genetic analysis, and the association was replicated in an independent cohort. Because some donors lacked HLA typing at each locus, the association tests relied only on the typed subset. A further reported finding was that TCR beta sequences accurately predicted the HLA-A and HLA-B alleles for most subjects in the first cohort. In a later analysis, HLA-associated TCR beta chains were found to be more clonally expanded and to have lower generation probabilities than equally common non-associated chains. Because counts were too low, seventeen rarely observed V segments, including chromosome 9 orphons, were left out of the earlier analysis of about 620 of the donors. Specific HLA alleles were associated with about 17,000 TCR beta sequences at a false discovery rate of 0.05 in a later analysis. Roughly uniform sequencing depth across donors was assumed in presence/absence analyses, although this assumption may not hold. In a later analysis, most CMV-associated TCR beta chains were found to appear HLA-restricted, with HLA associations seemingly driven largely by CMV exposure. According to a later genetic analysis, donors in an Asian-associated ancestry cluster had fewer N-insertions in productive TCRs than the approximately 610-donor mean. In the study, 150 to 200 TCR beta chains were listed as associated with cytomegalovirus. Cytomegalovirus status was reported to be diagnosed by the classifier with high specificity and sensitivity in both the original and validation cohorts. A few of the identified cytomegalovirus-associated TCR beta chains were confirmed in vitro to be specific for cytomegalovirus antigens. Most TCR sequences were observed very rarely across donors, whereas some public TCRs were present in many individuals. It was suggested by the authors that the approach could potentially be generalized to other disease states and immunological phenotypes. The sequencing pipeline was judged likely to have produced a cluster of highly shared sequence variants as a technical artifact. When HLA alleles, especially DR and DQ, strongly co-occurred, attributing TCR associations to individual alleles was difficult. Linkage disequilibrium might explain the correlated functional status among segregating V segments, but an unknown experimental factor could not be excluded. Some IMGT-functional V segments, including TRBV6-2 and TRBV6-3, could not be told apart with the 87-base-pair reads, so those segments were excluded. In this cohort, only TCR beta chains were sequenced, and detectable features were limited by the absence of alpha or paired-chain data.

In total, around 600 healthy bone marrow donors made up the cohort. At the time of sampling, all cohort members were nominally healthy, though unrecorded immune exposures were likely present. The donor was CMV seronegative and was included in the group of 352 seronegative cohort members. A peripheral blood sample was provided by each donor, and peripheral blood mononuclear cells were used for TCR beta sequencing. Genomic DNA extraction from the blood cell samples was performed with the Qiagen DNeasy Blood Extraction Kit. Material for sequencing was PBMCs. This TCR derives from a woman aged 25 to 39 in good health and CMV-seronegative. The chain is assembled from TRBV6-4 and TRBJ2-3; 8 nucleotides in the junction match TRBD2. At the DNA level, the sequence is TGTGCCAGCAGTGATTCAGCGGGGGAGGGAGATACGCAGTATTTT. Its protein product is CASSDSAGEGDTQYF.